This T cell receptor (beta chain) was found in a study of cytotoxic CD8 clonotypes in ibrutinib-treated CLL. Whole-study context: Responses: roughly 25 partial, 2 complete; after median roughly 68 months, around 14 stayed remitted, approximately twelve progressed. Study results and limitations: Age-matched healthy donor levels were exceeded by baseline clonality, which tracked circulating CD8+ T-cell counts. Shared public clonotypes were rare, and on treatment they either got smaller or stayed the same. Clonality increased at ibrutinib response and stayed stable in sustained remission. At progression, however, it fell back toward baseline.

Clones were read by immunoSEQ multiplex PCR, and TCRdb kept only the in-frame ones, dropping some. The repertoire holds 40,000 or so clones, with about 70% as singletons. CDR3 length: 13 amino acids. The ends were cut back, 6 bases at V and 3 bases at J, with 11 bases in the middle. Germline CDR1 SGHVS, CDR2 FQNEAQ. Comments on this clone: Its matching antigen is unknown.

The TCR originated in a human donor with chronic lymphocytic leukemia. The V and J genes are TRBV7-8 and TRBJ2-5; no reliable D call. The sample in question was PBMCs, obtained after 12 months of ibrutinib treatment. Written as DNA, the CDR3 is TGTGCCAGCAGATTATTGGTGGAAGAGACCCAGTACTTC. This encodes CASRLLVEETQYF.